The 13 T cell receptor beta chains below come from one sample, sequenced in a study of OX40 agonist ivuxolimab in advanced cancers. Produced via immunoSEQ multiplex PCR; TCRdb's table is partial and in-frame only. The sample includes tens of thousands of clones, around four fifths of them seen just once. Sequenced material: CD4+ or CD8+ T cells sorted from blood, taken in a trial of the OX40 agonist ivuxolimab. The receptor set was obtained from an adult with an advanced solid tumor such as melanoma, head and neck, liver or kidney cancer.

The chain uses TRBV9 and TRBJ2-3; D gene uncertain. The V and J ends lost 0 bases and 0 bases respectively, with 5 bases between them. Germline assignment: CDR1 SGDLS and CDR2 YYNGEE. There are 14 residues in the CDR3. The CDR3 DNA is TGTGCCAGCAGCGTAGGTCATAGCACAGATACGCAGTATTTT. It yields the protein CASSVGHSTDTQYF.

The chain uses TRBV27 and TRBJ1-2; D unresolved. V lost 4 bases, J lost 8 bases, and 11 bases lay in between. Germline CDR1 reads MNHEY; CDR2 reads SMNVEV (reference sequence). This CDR3 is built from 12 residues. CDR3 protein: CASSSTARGYTF. The CDR3 DNA follows: TGTGCCAGCAGTTCGACGGCGAGGGGCTACACCTTC.

This sequence joins TRBV7-3 and TRBJ2-3; D is possibly TRBD2 (6 bases). Per the germline V gene, CDR1 is SGHTA and CDR2 is FQGTGA. This CDR3 is 15 amino acids long. The V end lost 3 bases, the J end lost 0 bases, and 10 bases lay between the germline ends. Here the CDR3 DNA reads TGTGCCAGCAGCTTTCTTGGGACTAGCACAGATACGCAGTATTTT. Translated: CASSFLGTSTDTQYF.

CDR3 in DNA: TGTGCCAGCACAGGACGGGTCGGCGGAGAGACCCAGTACTTC. Translation: CASTGRVGGETQYF. This chain connects TRBV27 to TRBJ2-5; no clear D. The germline gives CDR1 MNHEY, CDR2 SMNVEV (reference sequence). Trimming took off 7 bases at V and 4 bases at J, with 16 bases between the two ends. The CDR3 spans 14 residues.

The chain combines TRBV7-3 with TRBJ2-1; D is unresolved. CDR3 length: 13 residues. In germline, CDR1 is SGHTA, CDR2 FQGTGA. Trimming cost V 3 bases and J 7 bases, with 10 bases left between them. The CDR3 DNA is TGTGCCAGCAGCTTGTACCCCCGGAATGAGCAGTTCTTC. This sequence encodes CASSLYPRNEQFF. Drawing the rest from reference TRBV7-3 and TRBJ2-1, the complete variable domain is GAGVSQTPSNKVTEKGKYVELRCDPISGHTALYWYRQSLGQGPEFLIYFQGTGAADDSGLPNDRFFAVRPEGSVSTLKIQRTERGDSAVYLCASSLYPRNEQFFGPGTRLTVL.

The J gene is TRBJ2-1, the V gene TRBV6-1, with D tentatively TRBD1 (5 bases). Trimming removed 1 base from V and 6 bases from J, with 16 bases in between. Germline V gene sequence: CDR1 MNHNS, CDR2 SASEGT. The CDR3 is 16 amino acids. CDR3 DNA: TGTGCCAGCAGTGAAGGGTGGATCAGGGTCGGCAATGAGCAGTTCTTC. Protein sequence: CASSEGWIRVGNEQFF.

The CDR3 protein is CASSFGPSYTDTQYF. CDR3 bases: TGTGCCAGCAGCTTCGGGCCCTCCTACACAGATACGCAGTATTTT. This chain links TRBV7-3 with TRBJ2-3; no firm D call. The germline CDR1 and CDR2 sequences are SGHTA and FQGTGA. The CDR3 runs to 15 residues. Trimming took 3 bases from V and 2 from J, leaving 12 bases between them.

The rearrangement joins TRBV19 to TRBJ1-1, with D uncertain. Germline-derived CDR1 and CDR2 are LNHDA and SQIVND (reference sequence). CDR3 length equals 14 residues. V was clipped by 1 base and J by 2 bases, with 8 bases between them. The CDR3 coding sequence is TGTGCCAGTAGTATAGCCCCAGGTAACACTGAAGCTTTCTTT. Its translation is CASSIAPGNTEAFF. Together with reference TRBV19 and TRBJ1-1, the CDR3 gives the full variable domain: DGGITQSPKYLFRKEGQNVTLSCEQNLNHDAMYWYRQDPGQGLRLIYYSQIVNDFQKGDIAEGYSVSREKKESFPLTVTSAQKNPTAFYLCASSIAPGNTEAFFGQGTRLTVV.

This clone came up a few times. This rearrangement joins TRBV10-3 to TRBJ1-1; D may be TRBD1 (6 bases). The germline CDR1 and CDR2 sequences are ENHRY and SYGVKD. The CDR3 totals 15 residues. The V and J ends lost 4 bases and 1 base respectively, with 13 bases between them. The CDR3 nucleotides are TGTGCCATCAGTGCCCTGAGGGGACAGAACACTGAAGCTTTCTTT. This sequence encodes CAISALRGQNTEAFF.

The chain combines TRBV7-3 with TRBJ2-7; no definite D call. V was trimmed by 2 bases and J by 3 bases, leaving 8 bases between them. Germline V gives CDR1 SGHTA, CDR2 FQGTGA. The CDR3 is 13 amino acids. As DNA, the CDR3 is TGTGCCAGCAGCTTATTTCCGGGCTACGAGCAGTACTTC. Its protein product is CASSLFPGYEQYF. The full variable domain, with the rest looked up from reference TRBV7-3 and TRBJ2-7, is GAGVSQTPSNKVTEKGKYVELRCDPISGHTALYWYRQSLGQGPEFLIYFQGTGAADDSGLPNDRFFAVRPEGSVSTLKIQRTERGDSAVYLCASSLFPGYEQYFGPGTRLTVT.

The chain is built from TRBV18 and TRBJ2-3; 7 bases agree with TRBD1. The CDR3 is 15 residues long. V was pared by 4 bases and J by 6 bases, with 10 bases of the junction left unmatched. Germline V gene sequence: CDR1 KGHSH, CDR2 LQKENI. In nucleotides, the CDR3 is TGTGCCAGCTCACTCGAGGACAGGACGTGGGATACGCAGTATTTT. Translated, it gives CASSLEDRTWDTQYF.

The gene calls are TRBV7-6 and TRBJ2-7; 12 bases agree with TRBD2. The CDR3 is 15 amino acids. The junction had 8 bases not matched to a gene; V was cut back by 4 bases and J by 7 bases. Germline CDR1 SGHVS, CDR2 FNYEAQ. The CDR3 DNA reads as TGTGCCAGCAGCTCCCGGACTAGCGGGGAGGGAGAGCAGTACTTC. It specifies CASSSRTSGEGEQYF. Full variable domain (rest looked up from reference TRBV7-6 and TRBJ2-7): GAGVSQSPRYKVTKRGQDVALRCDPISGHVSLYWYRQALGQGPEFLTYFNYEAQQDKSGLPNDRFSAERPEGSISTLTIQRTEQRDSAMYRCASSSRTSGEGEQYFGPGTRLTVT.

A single count supports this clone. The V and J genes are TRBV7-6 and TRBJ2-1; TRBD2 matches at 13 bases. Germline V lookup: CDR1 SGHVS, CDR2 FNYEAQ. The CDR3 length is 16 residues. The junction had 1 base not matched to a gene; V was cut back by 5 bases and J by 0 bases. The CDR3 bases are TGTGCCAGCAGCCGGACTAGCGGGAGCTCCTACAATGAGCAGTTCTTC. The encoded protein is CASSRTSGSSYNEQFF. Supplemented by reference TRBV7-6 and TRBJ2-1, the full variable domain reads GAGVSQSPRYKVTKRGQDVALRCDPISGHVSLYWYRQALGQGPEFLTYFNYEAQQDKSGLPNDRFSAERPEGSISTLTIQRTEQRDSAMYRCASSRTSGSSYNEQFFGPGTRLTVL.